The rows below give T cell receptor beta chains drawn from one sample of a study of blood T cell repertoires in COVID-19. Measured with immunoSEQ multiplex PCR; TCRdb has only the in-frame clones, and not every one. Among 100,000 to 150,000 clones, about 86% were seen once, and the ten largest hold about 2.3%. Sequenced sample: PBMCs or T cells enriched from blood (not recorded which). These receptors all come from a man in his forties or fifties with acute COVID-19. The CDR3 runs from the conserved cysteine through the conserved F or W. The D gene is left open where the match is weak. Size is omitted from some rows. Given values are once, few, many or a class for expanded clones.

j_gene | d_gene | v_gene | abundance | CDR3aa | CDR3nt
TRBJ1-1 | TRBD1 | TRBV11-2 | . | CASSWGQGGNTEAFF | TGTGCCAGCAGCTGGGGACAGGGGGGGAACACTGAAGCTTTCTTT
TRBJ1-2 | . | TRBV12-3/TRBV12-4 | . | CASSLGVNYGYTF | TGTGCCAGCAGTTTGGGCGTTAACTATGGCTACACCTTC
TRBJ1-2 | TRBD1 | TRBV13 | . | CASSVTGDGYTF | TGTGCCAGCAGCGTAACAGGGGATGGCTACACCTTC
TRBJ1-1 | . | TRBV5-8 | . | CASSLGPGRGAFF | TGTGCCAGCAGCTTGGGTCCGGGGAGGGGCGCTTTCTTT
TRBJ2-6 | TRBD1 | TRBV7-8 | . | CASSLTGNLFSGANVLTF | TGTGCCAGCAGTCTGACAGGGAATTTATTTTCTGGGGCCAACGTCCTGACTTTC
TRBJ1-2 | . | TRBV6-5 | . | CASSYSISRAYTF | TGTGCCAGCAGTTACTCGATAAGCAGGGCGTACACCTTC
TRBJ2-2 | . | TRBV6-1 | few | CASSEIRATGELFF | TGTGCCAGCAGTGAAATCAGGGCCACCGGGGAGCTGTTTTTT
TRBJ1-1 | . | TRBV28 | few | CASTPPGSGNTEAFF | TGTGCCAGCACCCCGCCGGGTAGTGGGAACACTGAAGCTTTCTTT
TRBJ2-5 | TRBD1 | TRBV9 | . | CASSRQGGETQYF | TGTGCCAGCAGTAGACAGGGTGGGGAGACCCAGTACTTC
TRBJ2-4 | . | TRBV9 | . | CASSVEGGGLAKNIQYF | TGTGCCAGCAGCGTAGAGGGTGGAGGGCTAGCCAAAAACATTCAGTACTTC
TRBJ2-3 | TRBD2 | TRBV13 | . | CASSFRLAGGGGDTQYF | TGTGCCAGCAGCTTTCGACTAGCGGGGGGCGGGGGAGATACGCAGTATTTT
TRBJ1-5 | . | TRBV19 | . | CASSIFLNQPQHF | TGTGCCAGTAGTATATTCCTTAATCAGCCCCAGCATTTT
TRBJ2-3 | TRBD2 | TRBV9 | few | CASSVVFSGGAGTDTQYF | TGTGCCAGCAGCGTAGTCTTTAGCGGGGGGGCCGGCACAGATACGCAGTATTTT
TRBJ2-2 | TRBD2 | TRBV3-1/TRBV3-2 | . | CASLAVNTGELFF | TGTGCCTCACTAGCGGTGAACACCGGGGAGCTGTTTTTT
TRBJ2-5 | . | TRBV30 | few | CARGAAQETQYF | TGTGCCCGGGGGGCGGCCCAAGAGACCCAGTACTTC
TRBJ2-2 | . | TRBV27 | . | CASSLSLTNTGELFF | TGTGCCAGCAGTTTATCGTTAACGAACACCGGGGAGCTGTTTTTT